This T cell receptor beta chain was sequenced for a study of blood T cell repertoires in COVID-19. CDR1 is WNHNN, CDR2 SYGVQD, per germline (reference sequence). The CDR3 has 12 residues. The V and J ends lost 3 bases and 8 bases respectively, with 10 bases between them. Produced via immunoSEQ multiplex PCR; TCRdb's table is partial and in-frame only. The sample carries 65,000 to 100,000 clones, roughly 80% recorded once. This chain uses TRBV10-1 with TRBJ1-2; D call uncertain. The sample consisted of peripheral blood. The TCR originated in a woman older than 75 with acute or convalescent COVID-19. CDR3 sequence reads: CASSDRDTGYTF. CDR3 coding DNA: TGCGCCAGCAGTGACCGTGACACAGGCTACACCTTC.